This T cell receptor beta chain was sequenced for a study of shared clonotypes between healthy human individuals. Study-level background: Per donor, three plates held CD4 naive cells, three held CD4 memory, two held CD8 naive and one held CD8 memory.

Concerning this clone itself: Antigen unknown.

Generated by immunoSEQ multiplex PCR, the TCRdb table keeps only in-frame clones and is missing some. The profile covers roughly 680,000 clones, with about two thirds appearing a single time and under 2% taken by the ten largest. Donors were healthy HIV-negative adults without recently reported acute infections or vaccinations. Whole-study results and caveats: Sorted-subset sequencing was shown by rarefaction to be incomplete despite large depth.

V gave up 3 bases and J gave up 1 base; unmatched junction bases: 1. Germline CDR1 reads SGDLS; CDR2 reads YYNGEE. The length of the CDR3 is 14 residues. The TCR was taken from a woman aged 25 to 39 in good health. The chain uses TRBV9 and TRBJ2-7; 10 nucleotides match TRBD2. The sequencing input was memory CD4+ T cells sorted from blood. Subset noted: CD45RA-negative fraction. The DNA for the CDR3 is TGTGCCAGCAGCGCGGGACTAGCGTCCTACGAGCAGTACTTC. This translates into CASSAGLASYEQYF.